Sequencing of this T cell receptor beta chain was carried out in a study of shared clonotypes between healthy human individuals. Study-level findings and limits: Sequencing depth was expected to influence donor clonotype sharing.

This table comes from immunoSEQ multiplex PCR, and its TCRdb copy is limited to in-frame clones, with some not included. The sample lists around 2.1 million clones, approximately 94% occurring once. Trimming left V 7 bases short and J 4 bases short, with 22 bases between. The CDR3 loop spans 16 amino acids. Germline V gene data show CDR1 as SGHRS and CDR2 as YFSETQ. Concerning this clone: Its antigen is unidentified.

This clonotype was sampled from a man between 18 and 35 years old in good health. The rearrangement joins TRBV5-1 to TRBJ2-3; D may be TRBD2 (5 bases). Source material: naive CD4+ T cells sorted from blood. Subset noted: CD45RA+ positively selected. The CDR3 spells CASRPMRASIPDTQYF. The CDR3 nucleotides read TGCGCCAGCCGCCCGATGAGGGCATCTATCCCAGATACGCAGTATTTT.